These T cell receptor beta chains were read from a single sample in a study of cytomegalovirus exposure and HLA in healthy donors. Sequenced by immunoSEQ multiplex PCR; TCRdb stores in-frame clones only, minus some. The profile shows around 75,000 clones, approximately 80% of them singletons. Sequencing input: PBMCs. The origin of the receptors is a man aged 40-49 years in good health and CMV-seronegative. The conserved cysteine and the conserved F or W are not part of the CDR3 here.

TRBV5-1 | ASSFLRTGGEEAF
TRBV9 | ASSPQRRAETQY
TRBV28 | ASSLNVRPQH
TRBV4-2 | ASSQERAGDYNEQF
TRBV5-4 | ASSSRSGQMYEQY
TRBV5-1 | ASSLGATNTGELF
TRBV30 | AWSVLGSSGSYEQY
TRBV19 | ASSRTGFSGANVLT
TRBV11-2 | ASSYVQSNSPLH
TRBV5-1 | ASSLEVLAGNEQF
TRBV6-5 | ASSPGGNEKLF
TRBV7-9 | ASSRQGRTDTQY
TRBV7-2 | ASSLVTGGTNQPQH
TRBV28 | ARSFRSSGLNTEAF
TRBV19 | ASSRLSTSSYNEQF